This T cell receptor (beta chain) was documented in a study of CD8+ T cells in alopecia areata. Study background: Each day, treated patients took oral tofacitinib twice, at 5 to 10 mg per dose. Study outcomes and limitations: On tofacitinib, scalp clonality and expanded CD8+ clones among top 100 fell significantly.

Of note for this clone: Its antigen is unknown.

Investigators isolated RNA and reverse transcribed it into cDNA to act as the sequencing template. Assay: immunoSEQ multiplex PCR; the TCRdb copy retains only in-frame clones and omits some. The sample contains over 150,000 clones, about 53% of which appear only once. Germline CDR1 reads SGHTA; CDR2 reads FQGNSA. V was clipped by 0 bases and J by 5 bases, with 10 bases between them. The CDR3 has 14 amino acids. Indicated treatment: oral pan-JAK inhibitor, 5-10 mg twice daily. Punch biopsies of lesional scalp, plus peripheral blood, were taken from alopecia areata patients. The V gene is TRBV7-2, the J gene TRBJ2-5, with no clear D. The source was CD8+ T cells sorted from blood, collected at week 24, from a patient treated with tofacitinib. The TCR was taken from a human donor with alopecia areata. The CDR3 spells CASSLATRPETQYF. The CDR3 DNA is TGTGCCAGCAGCTTAGCGACCCGACCGGAGACCCAGTACTTC.